The clone carrying this T cell receptor (beta chain) showed up just a few times. No antigen is known for it. The data are from a study of beta chain features in type 1 diabetes. The authors reverse transcribed all of the isolated RNA, so sequencing captured expressed TCRB transcripts. Generated by immunoSEQ multiplex PCR, the TCRdb table keeps only in-frame clones and is missing some. The top ten clones hold roughly 0.028% of a sample with around 250,000 clones, around 20% of them seen once. The germline V gene encodes CDR1 LNHNV and CDR2 YYDKDF (reference sequence). The CDR3 has 14 amino acids. The V end lost 5 bases, the J end lost 4 bases, and 12 bases lay between the germline ends. Using CD45RO/CCR7/CD25/CD127/CD95/CD27, CD4+ naive, central memory, regulatory and stem cell-like memory cells were sorted. Regarding the study as a whole: Across all four CD4+ subsets, people with type 1 diabetes showed modestly shorter TCRB CDR3s. Type 1 diabetes patients had fewer VDJ junction insertions and more deletions.

The specimen sequenced was naive CD4+ T cells from blood. The chain joins TRBV15 to TRBJ1-5; D not certain. The sequence was collected from a woman between 35 and 50 years old with type 1 diabetes. CDR3 nucleotide sequence: TGTGCCACCAGCTCTTTCGGGGAGAATCAGCCCCAGCATTTT. It yields the protein CATSSFGENQPQHF.